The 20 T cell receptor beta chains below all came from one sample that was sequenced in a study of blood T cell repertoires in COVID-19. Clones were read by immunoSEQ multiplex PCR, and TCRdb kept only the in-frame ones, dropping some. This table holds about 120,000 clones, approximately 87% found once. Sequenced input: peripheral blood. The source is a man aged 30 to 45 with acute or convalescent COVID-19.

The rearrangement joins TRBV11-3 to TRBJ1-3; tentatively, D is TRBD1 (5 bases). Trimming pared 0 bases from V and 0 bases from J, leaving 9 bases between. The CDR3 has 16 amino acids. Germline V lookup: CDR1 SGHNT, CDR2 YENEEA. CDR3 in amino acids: CASSLDTGSSGNTIYF. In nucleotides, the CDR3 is TGTGCCAGCAGCTTAGATACAGGATCCTCTGGAAACACCATATATTTT.

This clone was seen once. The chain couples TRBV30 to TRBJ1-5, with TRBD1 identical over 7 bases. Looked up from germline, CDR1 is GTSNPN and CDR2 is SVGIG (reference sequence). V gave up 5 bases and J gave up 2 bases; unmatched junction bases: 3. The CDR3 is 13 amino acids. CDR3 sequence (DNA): TGTGCCTGGGATACAGGGGGCAATCAGCCCCAGCATTTT. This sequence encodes CAWDTGGNQPQHF.

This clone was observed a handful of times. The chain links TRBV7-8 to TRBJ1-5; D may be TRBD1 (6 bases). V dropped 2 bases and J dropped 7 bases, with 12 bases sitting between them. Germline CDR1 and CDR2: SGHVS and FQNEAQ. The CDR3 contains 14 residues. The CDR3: CASSLQGQGQPQHF. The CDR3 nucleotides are TGTGCCAGCAGCTTACAGGGGCAGGGCCAGCCCCAGCATTTT. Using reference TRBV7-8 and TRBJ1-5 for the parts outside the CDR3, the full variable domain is GAGVSQSPRYKVAKRGQDVALRCDPISGHVSLFWYQQALGQGPEFLTYFQNEAQLDKSGLPSDRFFAERPEGSVSTLKIQRTQQEDSAVYLCASSLQGQGQPQHFGDGTRLSIL.

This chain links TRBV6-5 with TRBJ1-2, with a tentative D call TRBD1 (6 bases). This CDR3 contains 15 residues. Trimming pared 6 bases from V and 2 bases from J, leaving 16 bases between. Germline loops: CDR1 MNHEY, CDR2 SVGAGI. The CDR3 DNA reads TGTGCCAGCAGAGTGAGAAGACAGGTCAACTATGGCTACACCTTC. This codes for CASRVRRQVNYGYTF.

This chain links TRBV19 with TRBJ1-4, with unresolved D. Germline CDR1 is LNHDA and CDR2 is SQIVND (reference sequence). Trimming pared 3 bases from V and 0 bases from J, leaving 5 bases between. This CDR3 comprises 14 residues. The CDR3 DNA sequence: TGTGCCAGTAGTATGGTAGCAACTAATGAAAAACTGTTTTTT. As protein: CASSMVATNEKLFF.

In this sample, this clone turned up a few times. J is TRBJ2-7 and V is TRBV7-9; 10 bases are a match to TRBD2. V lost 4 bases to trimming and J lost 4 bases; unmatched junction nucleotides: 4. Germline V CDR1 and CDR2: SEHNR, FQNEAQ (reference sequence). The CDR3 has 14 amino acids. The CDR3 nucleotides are TGTGCCAGCAGCTCTCCGGGACTAGCGTACGAGCAGTACTTC. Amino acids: CASSSPGLAYEQYF.

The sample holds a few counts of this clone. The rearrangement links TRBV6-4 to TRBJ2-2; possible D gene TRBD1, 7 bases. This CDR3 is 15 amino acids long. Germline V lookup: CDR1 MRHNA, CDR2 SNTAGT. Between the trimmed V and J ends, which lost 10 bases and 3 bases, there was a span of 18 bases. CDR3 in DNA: TGTGCCACCTCTAGACAGGGAGGTGACACCGGGGAGCTGTTTTTT. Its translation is CATSRQGGDTGELFF.

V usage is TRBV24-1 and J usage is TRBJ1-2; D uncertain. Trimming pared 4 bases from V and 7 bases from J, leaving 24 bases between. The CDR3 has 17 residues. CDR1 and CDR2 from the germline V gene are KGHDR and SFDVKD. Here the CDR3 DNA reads TGTGCCACCAGTGAAGTAGTTGAGGCGGGTCTACGGGCTGGCTACACCTTC. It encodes CATSEVVEAGLRAGYTF.

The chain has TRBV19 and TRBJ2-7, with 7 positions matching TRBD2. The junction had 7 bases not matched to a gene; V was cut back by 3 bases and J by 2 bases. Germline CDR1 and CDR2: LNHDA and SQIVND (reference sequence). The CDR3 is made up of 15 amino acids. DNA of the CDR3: TGTGCCAGTAGTATGAGTGCAGGGAGGGCCTACGAGCAGTACTTC. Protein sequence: CASSMSAGRAYEQYF.

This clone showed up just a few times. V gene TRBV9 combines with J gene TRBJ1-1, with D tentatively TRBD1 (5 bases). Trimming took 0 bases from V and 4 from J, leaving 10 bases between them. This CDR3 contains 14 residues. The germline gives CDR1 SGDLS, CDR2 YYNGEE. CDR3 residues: CASSVADRPTEAFF. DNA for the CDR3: TGTGCCAGCAGCGTAGCTGACAGACCCACTGAAGCTTTCTTT.

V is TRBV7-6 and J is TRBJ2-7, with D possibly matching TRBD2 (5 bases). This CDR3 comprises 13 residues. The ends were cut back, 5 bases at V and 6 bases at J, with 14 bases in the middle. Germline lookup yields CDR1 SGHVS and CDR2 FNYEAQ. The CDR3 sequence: CASSPRGKIEQYF. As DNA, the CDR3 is TGTGCCAGCAGCCCACGGGGTAAAATCGAGCAGTACTTC.

The DNA of the CDR3 is TGTGCCAGCAGTCCTAGCGGGAGGATTGGGGAGCAGTACGTC. Its translation: CASSPSGRIGEQYV. V is TRBV6-5 and J is TRBJ2-7; 11 bases agree with TRBD2. Germline V lookup: CDR1 MNHEY, CDR2 SVGAGI. With 5 bases clipped from V and 7 bases from J, the junction kept 7 bases outside the gene matches. The CDR3 covers 14 residues.

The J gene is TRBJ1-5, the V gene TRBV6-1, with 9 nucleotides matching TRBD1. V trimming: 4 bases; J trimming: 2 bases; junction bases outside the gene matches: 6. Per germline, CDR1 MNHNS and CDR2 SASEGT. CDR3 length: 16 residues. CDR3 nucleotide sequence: TGTGCCAGCAGTGCTGGGACAGGGCATCGCAATCAGCCCCAGCATTTT. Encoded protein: CASSAGTGHRNQPQHF.

The CDR3 DNA reads as TGTGCCAGCAGCCAGACCCAGGGTGGGAGGAATTCACCCCTCCACTTT. Protein: CASSQTQGGRNSPLHF. The genes are TRBV5-5 and TRBJ1-6, with D possibly being TRBD1 (5 bases). The CDR3 totals 16 residues. Per germline, CDR1 SGHKS and CDR2 YYEKEE (reference sequence). The germline V and J ends were trimmed by 4 bases and 7 bases, with 18 bases remaining between them.

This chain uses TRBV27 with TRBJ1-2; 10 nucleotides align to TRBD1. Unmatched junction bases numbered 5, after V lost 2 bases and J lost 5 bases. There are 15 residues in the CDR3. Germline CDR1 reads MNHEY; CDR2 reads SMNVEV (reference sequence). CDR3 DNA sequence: TGTGCCAGCAGTTTAACTTCGGGACAGGGGTATGGCTACACCTTC. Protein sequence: CASSLTSGQGYGYTF.

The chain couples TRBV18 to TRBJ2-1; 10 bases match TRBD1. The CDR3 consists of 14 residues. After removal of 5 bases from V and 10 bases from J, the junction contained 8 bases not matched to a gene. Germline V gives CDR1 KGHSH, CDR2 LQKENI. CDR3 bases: TGTGCCAGCTCATCCGGACAGGGGGTCGGGGAGCAGTTCTTC. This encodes CASSSGQGVGEQFF.

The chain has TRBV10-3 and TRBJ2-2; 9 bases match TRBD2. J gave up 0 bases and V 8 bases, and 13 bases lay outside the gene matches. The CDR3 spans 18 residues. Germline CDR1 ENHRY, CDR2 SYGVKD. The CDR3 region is CAIPRPGSGGANTGELFF. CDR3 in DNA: TGTGCCATCCCCCGACCGGGTAGCGGGGGCGCGAACACCGGGGAGCTGTTTTTT.

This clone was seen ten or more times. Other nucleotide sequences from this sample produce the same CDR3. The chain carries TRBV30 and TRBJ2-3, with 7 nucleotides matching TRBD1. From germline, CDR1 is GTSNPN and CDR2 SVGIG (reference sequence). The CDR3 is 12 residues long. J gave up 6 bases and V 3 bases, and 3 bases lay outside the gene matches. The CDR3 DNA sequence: TGTGCCTGGAGAGGGGGCAGGGATACGCAGTATTTT. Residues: CAWRGGRDTQYF.

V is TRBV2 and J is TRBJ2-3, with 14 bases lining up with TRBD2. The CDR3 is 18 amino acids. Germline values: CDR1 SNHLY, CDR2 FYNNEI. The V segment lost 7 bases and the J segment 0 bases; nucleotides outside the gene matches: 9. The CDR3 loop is CASTGTSGGLTSTDTQYF. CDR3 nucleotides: TGTGCCAGCACCGGGACTAGCGGGGGATTAACAAGCACAGATACGCAGTATTTT.

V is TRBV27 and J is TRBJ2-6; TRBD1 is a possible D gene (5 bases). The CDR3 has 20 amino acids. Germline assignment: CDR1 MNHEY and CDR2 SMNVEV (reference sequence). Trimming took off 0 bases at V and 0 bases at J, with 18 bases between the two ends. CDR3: CASSLSKFAGPSSGANVLTF. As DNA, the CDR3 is TGTGCCAGCAGTTTATCGAAATTCGCAGGGCCGAGCTCTGGGGCCAACGTCCTGACTTTC.